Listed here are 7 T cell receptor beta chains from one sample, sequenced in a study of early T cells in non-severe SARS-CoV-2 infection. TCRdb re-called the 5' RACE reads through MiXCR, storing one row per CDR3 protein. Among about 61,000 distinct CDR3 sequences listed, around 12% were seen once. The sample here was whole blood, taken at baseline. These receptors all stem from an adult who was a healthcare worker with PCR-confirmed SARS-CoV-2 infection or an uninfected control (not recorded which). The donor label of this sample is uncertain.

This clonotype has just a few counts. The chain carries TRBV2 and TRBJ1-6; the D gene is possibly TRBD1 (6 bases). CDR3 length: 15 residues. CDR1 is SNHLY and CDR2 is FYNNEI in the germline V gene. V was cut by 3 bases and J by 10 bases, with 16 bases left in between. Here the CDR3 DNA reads TGTGCCAGCAGTGATAATGACAGGCCAGGGTCACCCCTCCACTTT. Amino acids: CASSDNDRPGSPLHF.

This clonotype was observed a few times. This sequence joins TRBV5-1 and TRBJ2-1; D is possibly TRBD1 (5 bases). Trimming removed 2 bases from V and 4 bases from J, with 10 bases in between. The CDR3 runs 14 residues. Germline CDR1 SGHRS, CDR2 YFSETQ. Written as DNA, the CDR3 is TGCGCCAGCAGCTTTGACAGAATATACAATGAGCAGTTCTTC. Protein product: CASSFDRIYNEQFF. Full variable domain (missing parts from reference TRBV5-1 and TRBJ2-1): KAGVTQTPRYLIKTRGQQVTLSCSPISGHRSVSWYQQTPGQGLQFLFEYFSETQRNKGNFPGRFSGRQFSNSRSEMNVSTLELGDSALYLCASSFDRIYNEQFFGPGTRLTVL.

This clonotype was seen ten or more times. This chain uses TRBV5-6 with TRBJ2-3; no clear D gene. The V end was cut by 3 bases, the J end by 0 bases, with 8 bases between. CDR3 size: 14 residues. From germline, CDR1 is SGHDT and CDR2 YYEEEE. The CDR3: CASSSYPSTDTQYF. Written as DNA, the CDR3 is TGTGCCAGCAGCTCCTATCCTAGCACAGATACGCAGTATTTT.

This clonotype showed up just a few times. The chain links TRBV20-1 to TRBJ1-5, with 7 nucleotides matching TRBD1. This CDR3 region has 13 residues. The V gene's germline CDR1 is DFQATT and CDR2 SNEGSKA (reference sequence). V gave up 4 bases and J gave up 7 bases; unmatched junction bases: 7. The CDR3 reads CSATQGGGQPQHF. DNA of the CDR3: TGCAGTGCTACTCAGGGGGGAGGCCAGCCCCAGCATTTT.

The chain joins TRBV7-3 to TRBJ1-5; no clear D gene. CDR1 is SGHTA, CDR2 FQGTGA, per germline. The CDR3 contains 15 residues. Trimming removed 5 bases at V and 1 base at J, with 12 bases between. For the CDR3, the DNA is TGTGCCAGCAGCCCCTTGACAAGCAGCAATCAGCCCCAGCATTTT. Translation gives CASSPLTSSNQPQHF.

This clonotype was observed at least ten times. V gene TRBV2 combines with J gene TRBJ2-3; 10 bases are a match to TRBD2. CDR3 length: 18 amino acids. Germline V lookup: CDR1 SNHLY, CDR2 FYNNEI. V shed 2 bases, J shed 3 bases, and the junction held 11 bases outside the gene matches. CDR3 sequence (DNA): TGTGCCAGCAGTGAATCTCGGAGCGGGGGGGCCGGGACAGATACGCAGTATTTT. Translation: CASSESRSGGAGTDTQYF.

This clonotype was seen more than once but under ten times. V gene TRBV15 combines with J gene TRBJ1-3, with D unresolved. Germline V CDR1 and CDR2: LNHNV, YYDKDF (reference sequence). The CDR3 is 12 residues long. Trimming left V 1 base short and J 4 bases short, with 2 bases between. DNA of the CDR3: TGTGCCACCAGCAGAGTAGGAAACACCATATATTTT. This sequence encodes CATSRVGNTIYF.